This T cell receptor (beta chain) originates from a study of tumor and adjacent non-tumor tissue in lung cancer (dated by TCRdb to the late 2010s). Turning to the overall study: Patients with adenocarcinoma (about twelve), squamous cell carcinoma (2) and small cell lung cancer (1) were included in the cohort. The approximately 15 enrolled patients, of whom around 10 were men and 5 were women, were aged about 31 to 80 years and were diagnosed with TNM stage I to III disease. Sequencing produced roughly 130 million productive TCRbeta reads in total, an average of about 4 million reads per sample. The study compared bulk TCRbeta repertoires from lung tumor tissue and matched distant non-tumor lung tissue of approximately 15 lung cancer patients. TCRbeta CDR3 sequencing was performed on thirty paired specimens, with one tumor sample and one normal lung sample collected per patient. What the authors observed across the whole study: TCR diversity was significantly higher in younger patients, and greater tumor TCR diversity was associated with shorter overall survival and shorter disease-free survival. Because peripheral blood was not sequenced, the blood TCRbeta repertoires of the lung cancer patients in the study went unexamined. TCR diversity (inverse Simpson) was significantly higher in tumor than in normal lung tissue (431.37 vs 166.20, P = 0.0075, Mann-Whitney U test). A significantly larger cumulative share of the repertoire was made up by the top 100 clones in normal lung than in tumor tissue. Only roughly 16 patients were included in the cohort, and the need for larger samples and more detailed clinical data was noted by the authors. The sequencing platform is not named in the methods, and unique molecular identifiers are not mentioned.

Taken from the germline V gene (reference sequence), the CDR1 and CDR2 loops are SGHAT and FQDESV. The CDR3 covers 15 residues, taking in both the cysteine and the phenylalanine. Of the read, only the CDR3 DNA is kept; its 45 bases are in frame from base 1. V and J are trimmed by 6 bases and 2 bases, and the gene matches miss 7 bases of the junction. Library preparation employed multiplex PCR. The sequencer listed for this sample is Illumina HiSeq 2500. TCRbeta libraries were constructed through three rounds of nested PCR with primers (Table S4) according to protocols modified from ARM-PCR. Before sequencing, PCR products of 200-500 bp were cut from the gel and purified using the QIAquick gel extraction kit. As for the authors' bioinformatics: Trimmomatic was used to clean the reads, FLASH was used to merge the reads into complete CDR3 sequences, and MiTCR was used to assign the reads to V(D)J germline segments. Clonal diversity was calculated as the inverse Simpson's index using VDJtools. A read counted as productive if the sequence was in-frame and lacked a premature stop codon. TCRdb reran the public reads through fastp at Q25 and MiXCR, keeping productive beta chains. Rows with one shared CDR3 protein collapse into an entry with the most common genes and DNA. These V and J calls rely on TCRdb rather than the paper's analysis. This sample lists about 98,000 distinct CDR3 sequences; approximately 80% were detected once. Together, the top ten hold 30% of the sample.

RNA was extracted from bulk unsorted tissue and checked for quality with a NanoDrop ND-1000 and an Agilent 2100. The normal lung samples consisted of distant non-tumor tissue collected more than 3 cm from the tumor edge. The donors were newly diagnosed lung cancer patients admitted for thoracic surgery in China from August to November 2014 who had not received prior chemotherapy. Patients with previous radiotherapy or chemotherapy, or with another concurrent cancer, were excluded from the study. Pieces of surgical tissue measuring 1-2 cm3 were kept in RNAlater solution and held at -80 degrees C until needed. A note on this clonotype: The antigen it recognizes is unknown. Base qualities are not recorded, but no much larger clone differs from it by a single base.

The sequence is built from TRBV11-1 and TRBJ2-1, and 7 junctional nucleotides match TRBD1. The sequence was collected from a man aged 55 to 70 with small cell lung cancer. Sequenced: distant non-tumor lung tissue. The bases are TGTGCCAGCAGGTTACAGGGGATGACCTACAATGAGCAGTTCTTC. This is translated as CASRLQGMTYNEQFF.